The next 12 T cell receptor beta chains were all read from a single sample in a study of molecular identifiers for immune sequencing clone quantification (dated by TCRdb to 2016 to 2019). The method behind the library was PCR. For sequencing, an Illumina HiSeq 4000 was employed. TCRdb reanalyzed the raw reads on its own, using fastp at Q25 for trimming and MiXCR for clone calling, and kept in-frame beta chains. Rows are unified per CDR3 protein, each entry keeping the most common DNA and genes. The sample includes around 65,000 distinct CDR3 sequences, with roughly 17% observed a single time. Approximately 1.5% of the sample lies in the top ten. The material sequenced was naive CD8+ T cells from blood, with Jurkat cell RNA spiked in. Reading the label with the study, this specimen's cell subset or site is: FACS-sorted CD8+CD4-CCR7+CD45RA+ naive T cells. The receptors come from a human donor in good health. Some libraries in this study had Jurkat cell RNA spiked in.

The chain recombines TRBV2 with TRBJ2-3; tentatively, D is TRBD2 (5 bases). Trimming shortened V by 2 bases and J by 3 bases, and 12 bases separated the two germline ends. From germline, CDR1 is SNHLY and CDR2 FYNNEI. The CDR3 loop spans 15 amino acids. The CDR3 DNA reads as TGTGCCAGCAGTGAATCCCTATCGGGAACAGATACGCAGTATTTT. Translated, it gives CASSESLSGTDTQYF.

This clonotype appeared many times. The V and J genes are TRBV20-1 and TRBJ2-5, with D possibly TRBD1 on 6 matching bases. The CDR3 contains 13 residues. Trimming pared 0 bases from V and 3 bases from J, leaving 8 bases between. The germline V gene has CDR1 DFQATT and CDR2 SNEGSKA (reference sequence). The CDR3 reads CSARDYREETQYF. The CDR3 DNA reads TGCAGTGCTAGAGATTACAGGGAAGAGACCCAGTACTTC.

In its sample, this clonotype was seen many times. The rearrangement uses TRBV5-1 and TRBJ2-7, with D tentatively TRBD1 or TRBD2 (5 bases each). Germline V CDR1 and CDR2: SGHRS, YFSETQ. V lost 0 bases, J lost 5 bases, and 12 bases lay in between. The CDR3 spans 14 residues. CDR3 residues: CASSLAPGRNEQYF. In DNA, the CDR3 is TGCGCCAGCAGCTTGGCCCCGGGACGGAACGAGCAGTACTTC. Full variable domain (rest looked up from reference TRBV5-1 and TRBJ2-7): KAGVTQTPRYLIKTRGQQVTLSCSPISGHRSVSWYQQTPGQGLQFLFEYFSETQRNKGNFPGRFSGRQFSNSRSEMNVSTLELGDSALYLCASSLAPGRNEQYFGPGTRLTVT.

This chain connects TRBV30 to TRBJ1-2; 7 bases map to TRBD1. The CDR3 covers 13 residues. Per the germline V gene, CDR1 is GTSNPN and CDR2 is SVGIG (reference sequence). V was pared by 1 base and J by 4 bases, with 3 bases of the junction left unmatched. The CDR3 bases are TGTGCCTGGAGTGGGGACAGCGGCTATGGCTACACCTTC. Amino acid sequence: CAWSGDSGYGYTF.

With respect to this clonotype: With a much larger clone just one base away, this may be a read error. CDR3 sequence (DNA): TGTTCCAGCAGCCCGGAAGTAGGCAGCTACGAGCAGTACTTC. It specifies CSSSPEVGSYEQYF. V and J are TRBV5-4 and TRBJ2-7; D gene unclear. This CDR3 is built from 14 residues. Germline V gene sequence: CDR1 SGHNT, CDR2 YYREEE (reference sequence).

The rearrangement joins TRBV11-2 to TRBJ2-5; D unclear. CDR1 and CDR2 (germline): SGHAT, FQNNGV. V was cut by 1 base and J by 5 bases, with 5 bases left in between. The length of the CDR3 is 12 residues. CDR3 in amino acids: CASSLVSETQYF. DNA for the CDR3: TGTGCCAGCAGCTTAGTTTCTGAGACCCAGTACTTC.

This clonotype was seen a few times. The chain is built from TRBV30 and TRBJ2-2, with D uncertain. The length of the CDR3 is 12 residues. Germline V CDR1 and CDR2: GTSNPN, SVGIG (reference sequence). V was clipped by 1 base and J by 7 bases, with 7 bases between them. CDR3 in amino acids: CAWSDLLGELFF. The CDR3 nucleotides are TGTGCCTGGAGTGATCTTCTCGGGGAGCTGTTTTTT.

Comments on this clonotype: This could be a read error, since a much larger clone is one nucleotide away. The V and J genes are TRBV9 and TRBJ2-7; maybe TRBD1 (5 bases). The CDR3 covers 13 residues. Germline CDR1 SGDLS, CDR2 YYNGEE. CDR3 protein: CTSSVDTLAEQYF. The DNA for the CDR3 is TGTACCAGCAGCGTGGACACTCTGGCCGAGCAGTACTTC.

This clonotype turned up a few times. The chain uses TRBV7-9 and TRBJ2-1; TRBD2 matches 8 bases. Losses at the gene ends were 4 bases for V and 7 bases for J; bases not matched to a gene: 12. The V gene's germline CDR1 is SEHNR and CDR2 FQNEAQ (reference sequence). The CDR3 spans 16 residues. The CDR3 here is CASSYTTGGPLNEQFF. In nucleotides, the CDR3 is TGTGCCAGCAGCTATACAACGGGAGGGCCTTTAAATGAGCAGTTCTTC. The variable domain in full, completed from reference TRBV7-9 and TRBJ2-1, reads DTGVSQNPRHKITKRGQNVTFRCDPISEHNRLYWYRQTLGQGPEFLTYFQNEAQLEKSRLLSDRFSAERPKGSFSTLEIQRTEQGDSAMYLCASSYTTGGPLNEQFFGPGTRLTVL.

This rearrangement joins TRBV21-1 to TRBJ2-7; the D call TRBD1 from the table was never checked on the DNA. TRBV21-1 is a pseudogene segment. The CDR3 extends over 15 amino acids. The CDR3 nucleotides read TGTGCCAGCACCCCAAAGGGGACGGACTCCTACGAGCAGTACTTC. Protein sequence: CASTPKGTDSYEQYF.

This clonotype appeared many times. The V call is TRBV20-1, the J call TRBJ2-7; 10 bases map to TRBD2. The CDR3 contains 16 residues. Germline values: CDR1 DFQATT, CDR2 SNEGSKA (reference sequence). V lost 3 bases, J lost 2 bases, and 10 bases stayed unmatched. DNA of the CDR3: TGCAGTGCTAGCTCCGATGTAGGGACTAGCGCCTACGAGCAGTACTTC. Translation gives CSASSDVGTSAYEQYF.

About this clonotype: The CDR3 does not end in the conserved phenylalanine or tryptophan, so this is likely a read error. It is unclear where the CDR3 begins or ends on the DNA, so no DNA is shown, and the CDR3 is as TCRdb lists it. This sequence joins TRBV20-1 and TRBJ2-3; whether TRBD2, the table's D call, matches the DNA was not checked. From germline, CDR1 is DFQATT and CDR2 SNEGSKA (reference sequence). The CDR3 numbers 14 amino acids, ends counted. CDR3 loop: CSANPGGNTDTQYV.